The next 15 T cell receptor beta chains were all read from a single sample in a study of shared clonotypes between healthy human individuals. Sequencing used immunoSEQ multiplex PCR; TCRdb keeps in-frame clones, though not all of them. Here the sample spans around 990,000 clones, approximately 75% being singletons. Material for sequencing was memory CD4+ T cells from PBMCs. As to subset: CD45RA-negative fraction. All receptors come from a man aged 18 to 29 in good health. Some clones in this sample may be carry-over from other donors' samples.

The gene calls are TRBV7-8 and TRBJ2-2; D is possibly TRBD2 (5 bases). V lost 4 bases to trimming and J lost 1 base, with 10 bases between them. The length of the CDR3 is 15 residues. Per the germline V gene, CDR1 is SGHVS and CDR2 is FQNEAQ. In DNA, the CDR3 is TGTGCCAGCAGCTCAGCGGTTTTGAACACCGGGGAGCTGTTTTTT. It codes for CASSSAVLNTGELFF.

This clone was detected only a few times. The CDR3 reads CASSRAAGDEKLFF. The CDR3 DNA sequence: TGTGCCAGCAGTCGCGCCGCGGGGGATGAAAAACTGTTTTTT. The chain couples TRBV28 to TRBJ1-4; a weak D match, TRBD1 (5 bases). The CDR3 runs to 14 residues. Per the germline V gene, CDR1 is MDHEN and CDR2 is SYDVKM. Trimming took off 5 bases at V and 6 bases at J, with 13 bases between the two ends.

The V and J genes are TRBV14 and TRBJ2-1; 15 nucleotides line up with TRBD2. In germline, CDR1 is SGHDN, CDR2 FVKESK. The CDR3 length is 16 residues. J gave up 8 bases and V 1 base, and 3 bases lay outside the gene matches. The CDR3 bases are TGTGCCAGCAGCCAAGGGACTAGCGGGAGGGGCGATGAGCAGTTCTTC. The encoded protein is CASSQGTSGRGDEQFF. The variable domain in full, completed from reference TRBV14 and TRBJ2-1, reads EAGVTQFPSHSVIEKGQTVTLRCDPISGHDNLYWYRRVMGKEIKFLLHFVKESKQDESGMPNNRFLAERTGGTYSTLKVQPAELEDSGVYFCASSQGTSGRGDEQFFGPGTRLTVL.

The chain joins TRBV28 to TRBJ2-3; D ambiguous. Germline lookup yields CDR1 MDHEN and CDR2 SYDVKM. V dropped 5 bases and J dropped 0 bases, with 3 bases sitting between them. The CDR3 loop spans 12 amino acids. In DNA form, the CDR3 reads TGTGCCAGCAGTGAAAGCACAGATACGCAGTATTTT. Residues: CASSESTDTQYF.

V usage is TRBV28 and J usage is TRBJ2-6; maybe TRBD1 (5 bases). Trimming took 5 bases from V and 0 from J, leaving 8 bases between them. Germline values: CDR1 MDHEN, CDR2 SYDVKM. The CDR3 loop spans 15 amino acids. The CDR3 region has the DNA TGTGCCAGCAGTGTGACAGACTCTGGGGCCAACGTCCTGACTTTC. This translates into CASSVTDSGANVLTF. Based on the CDR3 plus reference TRBV28 and TRBJ2-6, the full variable domain is DVKVTQSSRYLVKRTGEKVFLECVQDMDHENMFWYRQDPGLGLRLIYFSYDVKMKEKGDIPEGYSVSREKKERFSLILESASTNQTSMYLCASSVTDSGANVLTFGAGSRLTVL.

The chain is built from TRBV5-1 and TRBJ2-7; no firm D call. V dropped 4 bases and J dropped 4 bases, with 15 bases sitting between them. Germline CDR1 is SGHRS and CDR2 is YFSETQ. The CDR3 extends over 14 amino acids. The CDR3 region has the DNA TGCGCCAGCAGCCGGGTCCCGGACCTATACGAGCAGTACTTC. It yields the protein CASSRVPDLYEQYF.

The gene calls are TRBV7-9 and TRBJ2-1, with TRBD1 identical over 9 bases. V gave up 4 bases and J gave up 2 bases; unmatched junction bases: 3. From germline, CDR1 is SEHNR and CDR2 FQNEAQ (reference sequence). CDR3 size: 15 residues. DNA for the CDR3: TGTGCCAGCAGCTCGGGACAGGGAACCTACAATGAGCAGTTCTTC. Translating gives CASSSGQGTYNEQFF.

The V call is TRBV6-1, the J call TRBJ2-1, with TRBD1 identical over 9 bases. Germline assignment: CDR1 MNHNS and CDR2 SASEGT. V lost 4 bases and J lost 7; bases outside the gene matches: 5. This CDR3 contains 14 residues. CDR3 loop: CASSAQGAQNEQFF. The CDR3 DNA reads TGTGCCAGCAGTGCACAGGGGGCGCAGAATGAGCAGTTCTTC.

To note about this clone: The identical CDR3 is also encoded by other nucleotide sequences in the sample. V usage is TRBV10-2 and J usage is TRBJ1-1; TRBD1 is a possible D gene (5 bases). CDR3 length: 11 residues. V dropped 8 bases and J dropped 3 bases, with 7 bases sitting between them. Looked up from germline, CDR1 is WSHSY and CDR2 is SAAADI. The DNA of the CDR3 is TGCGCCAGCCGCAGGGACACTGAAGCTTTCTTT. Protein: CASRRDTEAFF.

This rearrangement joins TRBV28 to TRBJ2-1; 9 nucleotides align to TRBD2. Germline loops: CDR1 MDHEN, CDR2 SYDVKM. The CDR3 extends over 14 amino acids. Unmatched junction bases numbered 9, after V lost 6 bases and J lost 9 bases. Here the CDR3 DNA reads TGTGCCAGCAGCGCCCGAAAAGCGGGAGGTGAGCAGTTCTTC. It encodes CASSARKAGGEQFF.

The genes are TRBV7-9 and TRBJ2-1, with TRBD2 as a possible D gene (5 bases). V lost 5 bases to trimming and J lost 8 bases, with 10 bases between them. Germline V lookup: CDR1 SEHNR, CDR2 FQNEAQ (reference sequence). The CDR3 covers 12 residues. The CDR3 DNA sequence: TGTGCCAGCAGCCAATACGGGGATGAGCAGTTCTTC. It codes for CASSQYGDEQFF.

This clone occurred many times. The chain uses TRBV7-8 and TRBJ2-5; TRBD2 matches at 14 bases. This CDR3 is built from 21 residues. Per germline, CDR1 SGHVS and CDR2 FQNEAQ. The ends lost 1 base at V and 5 bases at J; junction bases unmatched: 18. CDR3: CASSLEVPGLAGGTAWETQYF. CDR3 nucleotide sequence: TGTGCCAGCAGCTTAGAAGTCCCCGGACTAGCGGGAGGAACCGCGTGGGAGACCCAGTACTTC.

The chain links TRBV5-1 to TRBJ2-5, with 8 nucleotides matching TRBD1. This CDR3 has 14 residues. The junction had 5 bases not matched to a gene; V was cut back by 5 bases and J by 2 bases. Germline values: CDR1 SGHRS, CDR2 YFSETQ. The CDR3 DNA is TGCGCCAGCAGGAGGACAGGGACACAAGAGACCCAGTACTTC. This translates into CASRRTGTQETQYF.

This clone has ten or more counts. This chain joins TRBV2 and TRBJ2-2, with 7 bases fitting TRBD1. Germline-derived CDR1 and CDR2 are SNHLY and FYNNEI. This CDR3 region has 14 residues. Trimming cost V 7 bases and J 6 bases; bases outside gene matches: 8. The CDR3 loop reads CASNDRALPGELFF. DNA of the CDR3: TGTGCCAGCAACGACAGGGCACTACCCGGGGAGCTGTTTTTT.

The sample holds one count of this clone. This chain connects TRBV4-2 to TRBJ1-2, with D possibly being TRBD1 (6 bases). V was shortened by 1 base and J by 2 bases, with 26 bases between the two germline ends. The CDR3 is 20 amino acids. The germline V gene has CDR1 LGHNA and CDR2 YNFKEQ. As DNA, the CDR3 is TGTGCCAGCAGCCAAGGACTTAAGGGCGGACAGAATTACCCAAACTATGGCTACACCTTC. Translating it yields CASSQGLKGGQNYPNYGYTF.